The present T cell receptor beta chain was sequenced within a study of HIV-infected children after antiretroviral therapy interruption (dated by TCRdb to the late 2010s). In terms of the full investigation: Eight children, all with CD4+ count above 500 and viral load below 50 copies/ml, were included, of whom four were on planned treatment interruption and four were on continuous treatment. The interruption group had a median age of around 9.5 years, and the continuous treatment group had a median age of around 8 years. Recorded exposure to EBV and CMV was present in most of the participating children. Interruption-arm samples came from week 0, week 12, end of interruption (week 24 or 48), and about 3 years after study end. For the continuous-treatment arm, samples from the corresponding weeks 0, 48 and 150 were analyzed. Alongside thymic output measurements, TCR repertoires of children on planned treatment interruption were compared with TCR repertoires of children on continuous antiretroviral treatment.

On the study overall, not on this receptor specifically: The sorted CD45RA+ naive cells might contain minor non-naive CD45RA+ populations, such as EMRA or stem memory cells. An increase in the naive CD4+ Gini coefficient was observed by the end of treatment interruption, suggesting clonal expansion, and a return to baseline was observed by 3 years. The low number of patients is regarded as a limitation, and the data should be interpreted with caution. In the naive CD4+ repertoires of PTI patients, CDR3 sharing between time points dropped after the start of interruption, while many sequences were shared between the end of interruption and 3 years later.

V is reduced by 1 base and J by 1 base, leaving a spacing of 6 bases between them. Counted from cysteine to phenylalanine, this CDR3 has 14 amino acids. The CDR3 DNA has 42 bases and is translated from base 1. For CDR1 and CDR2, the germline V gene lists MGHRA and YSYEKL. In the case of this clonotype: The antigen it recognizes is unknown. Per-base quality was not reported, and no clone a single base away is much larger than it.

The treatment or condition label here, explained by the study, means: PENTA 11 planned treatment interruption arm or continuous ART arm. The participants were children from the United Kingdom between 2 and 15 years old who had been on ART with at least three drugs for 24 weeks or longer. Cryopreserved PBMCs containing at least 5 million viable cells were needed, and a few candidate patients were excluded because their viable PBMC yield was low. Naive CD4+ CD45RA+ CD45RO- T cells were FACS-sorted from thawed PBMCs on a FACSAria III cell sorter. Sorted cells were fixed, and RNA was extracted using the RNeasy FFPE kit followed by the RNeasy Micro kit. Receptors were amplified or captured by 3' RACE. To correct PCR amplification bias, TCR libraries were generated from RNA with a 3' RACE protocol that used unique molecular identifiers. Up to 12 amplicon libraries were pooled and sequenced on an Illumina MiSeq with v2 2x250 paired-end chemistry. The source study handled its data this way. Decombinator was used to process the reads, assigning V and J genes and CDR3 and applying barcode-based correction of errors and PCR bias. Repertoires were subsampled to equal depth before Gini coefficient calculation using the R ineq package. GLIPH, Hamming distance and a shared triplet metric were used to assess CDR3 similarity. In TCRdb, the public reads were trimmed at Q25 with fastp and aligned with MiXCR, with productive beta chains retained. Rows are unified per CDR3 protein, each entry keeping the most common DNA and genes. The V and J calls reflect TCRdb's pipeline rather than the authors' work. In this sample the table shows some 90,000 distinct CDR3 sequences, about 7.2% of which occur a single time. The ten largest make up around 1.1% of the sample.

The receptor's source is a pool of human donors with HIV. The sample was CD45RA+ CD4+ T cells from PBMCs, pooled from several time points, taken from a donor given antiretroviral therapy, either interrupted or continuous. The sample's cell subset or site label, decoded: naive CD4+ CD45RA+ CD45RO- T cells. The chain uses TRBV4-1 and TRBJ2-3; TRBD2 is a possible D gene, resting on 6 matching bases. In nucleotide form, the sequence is TGCGCCAGCAGCCAAGGCGGGGGCACAGATACGCAGTATTTT. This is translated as CASSQGGGTDTQYF.